This T cell receptor beta chain was profiled in a study of blood T cell repertoires in COVID-19. Study in general: Sites in the United States, Italy and Spain provided acute and convalescent COVID-19 samples. T cells, B-cell-depleted T cells, or PBMCs supplied cDNA or gDNA.

The CDR3 has 13 amino acids. Trimming took 1 base from V and 6 from J, leaving 7 bases between them. CDR1 is ENHRY, CDR2 SYGVKD, per germline. Per the authors' pipeline: For nucleated cells, counts were estimated from reference gene primer amplification. Profiled with immunoSEQ multiplex PCR; TCRdb holds only in-frame clones, not every one. The DNA gave D and trimming, while V, J and clone size come from that table. The sample carries 130,000 to 150,000 clones, more than 75% recorded once. The clonotype comes from a man in his 60s with active or convalescent COVID-19. What was sequenced was peripheral blood. This sequence joins TRBV10-3 and TRBJ1-5, with D possibly being TRBD1 (5 bases). The CDR3 DNA sequence: TGTGCCATCAGTGAGTTGGGGCGTCAGCCCCAGCATTTT. Amino acids: CAISELGRQPQHF.